This T cell receptor (beta chain) was profiled in a study of response to subunit inactivated influenza vaccine. In TCRdb, the RT-PCR reads were re-called with MiXCR into one record per CDR3 protein. The repertoire holds approximately 700,000 distinct CDR3 sequences, more than 15% seen once, with 11% in the top ten. The ends were cut back, 6 bases at V and 7 bases at J, with 16 bases in the middle. This CDR3 has 13 amino acids. The germline CDR1 and CDR2 sequences are DFQATT and SNEGSKA (reference sequence). The chain has TRBV20-1 and TRBJ2-1, with D maybe TRBD1 (7 bases). Specimen: PBMCs from blood, collected 11 to 12 days after vaccination. The TCR was taken from a man aged 50 to 59 who received an inactivated influenza vaccine. The CDR3 DNA sequence: TGCAGTGCCCACGAACCAGGGGGGAATGAGCAGTTCTTC. This encodes CSAHEPGGNEQFF.